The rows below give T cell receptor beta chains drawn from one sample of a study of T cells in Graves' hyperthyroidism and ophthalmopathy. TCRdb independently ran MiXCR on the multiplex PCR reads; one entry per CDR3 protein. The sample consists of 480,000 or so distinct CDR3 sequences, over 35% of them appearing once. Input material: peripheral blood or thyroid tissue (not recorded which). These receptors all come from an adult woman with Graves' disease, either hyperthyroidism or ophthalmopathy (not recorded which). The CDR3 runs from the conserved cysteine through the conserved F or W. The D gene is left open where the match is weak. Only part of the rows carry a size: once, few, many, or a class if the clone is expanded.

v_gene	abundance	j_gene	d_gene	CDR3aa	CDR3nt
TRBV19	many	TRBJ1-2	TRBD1	CASSSTGTGVYGYTF	TGTGCCAGTAGTTCTACCGGGACAGGGGTCTATGGCTACACCTTC
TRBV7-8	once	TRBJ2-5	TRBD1	CAGSLTRGLGTQYF	TGTGCCGGCAGCTTAACCAGGGGGCTAGGGACCCAGTACTTC
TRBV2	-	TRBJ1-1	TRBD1	CATGDRGRGEAFF	TGTGCCACTGGAGACAGGGGTCGCGGTGAAGCTTTCTTT
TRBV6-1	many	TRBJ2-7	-	CASSLRRAYEQYF	TGTGCCAGCAGCCTCCGCCGGGCCTACGAGCAGTACTTC
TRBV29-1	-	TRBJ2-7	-	CSVVVLADRPVSEQYF	TGCAGCGTTGTTGTGCTAGCGGACAGGCCGGTCTCCGAGCAGTACTTC
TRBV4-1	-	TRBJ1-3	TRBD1	CASSRGRAHSGNTMYF	TGCGCCAGCAGCAGGGGGCGAGCGCACTCTGGAAACACCATGTATTTT
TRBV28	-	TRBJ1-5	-	CASSSFMNQPQHF	TGTGCCAGCAGTTCTTTCATGAATCAGCCCCAGCATTTT
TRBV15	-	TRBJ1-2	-	CATSRDIKSTGRGYTF	TGTGCCACCAGCAGAGATATCAAATCGACAGGCAGGGGCTACACCTTC
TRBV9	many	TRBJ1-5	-	CASSVPAGAGINQPQHF	TGTGCCAGCAGCGTCCCCGCGGGGGCAGGGATCAATCAGCCCCAGCATTTT
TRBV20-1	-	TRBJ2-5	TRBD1	CSARTGMGQPQYF	TGCAGTGCTCGGACAGGGATGGGTCAGCCCCAGTACTTC
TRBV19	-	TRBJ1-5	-	CASSHYDPASNQPQHF	TGTGCCAGCAGCCATTACGACCCGGCCAGCAATCAGCCCCAGCATTTT
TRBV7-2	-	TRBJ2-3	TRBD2	CASSLLSGRVTDTQYF	TGTGCCAGCAGCCTCCTAAGCGGGAGGGTCACAGATACGCAGTATTTT
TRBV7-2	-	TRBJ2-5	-	CASSESAGVLEETQYF	TGTGCCAGCAGTGAATCGGCAGGGGTACTTGAGGAGACCCAGTACTTC
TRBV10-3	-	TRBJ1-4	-	CAISDQGTNEKLFF	TGTGCCATCAGTGATCAGGGTACTAATGAAAAACTGTTTTTT
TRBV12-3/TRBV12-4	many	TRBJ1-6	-	CASSLDSESPLHF	TGTGCCAGCAGTTTAGACAGCGAATCACCCCTCCACTTT
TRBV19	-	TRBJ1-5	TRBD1	CASSQAGTGKGTNQPHHF	TGTGCCAGCAGCCAAGCCGGGACAGGGAAGGGTACTAATCAGCCCCATCATTTT
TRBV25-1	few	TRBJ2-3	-	CASSGGGGGTQYF	TGTGCCAGCAGTGGCGGTGGGGGTGGTACGCAGTATTTT
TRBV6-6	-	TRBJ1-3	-	CASSLLTEMGTIYF	TGTGCCAGCAGTTTACTGACAGAAATGGGCACCATATATTTT
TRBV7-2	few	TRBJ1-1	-	CASSRGGSTEAFF	TGTGCCAGCAGCCGCGGGGGCAGCACTGAAGCTTTCTTT
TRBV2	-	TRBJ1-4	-	CASSEGQTGEKLFF	TGTGCCAGCAGTGAAGGACAGACAGGAGAAAAACTGTTTTTT
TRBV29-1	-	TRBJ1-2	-	CSVPQSTYSLGGYTF	TGCAGCGTACCCCAGAGCACGTACAGCTTGGGGGGCTACACCTTC
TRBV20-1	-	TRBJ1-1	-	CSAGDLRGRRYTEAFF	TGCAGTGCTGGGGATCTGAGGGGTCGACGTTACACTGAAGCTTTCTTT
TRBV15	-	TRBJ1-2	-	CATSRDHNYGYTF	TGTGCCACCAGCAGAGATCACAACTATGGCTACACCTTC
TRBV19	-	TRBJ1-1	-	CASNEDSLNTEAFF	TGTGCCAGCAACGAAGACAGCTTGAACACTGAAGCTTTCTTT
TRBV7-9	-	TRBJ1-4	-	CASSPAGTEKLFF	TGTGCCAGCAGCCCCGCAGGGACTGAAAAACTGTTTTTT
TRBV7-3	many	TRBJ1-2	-	CASSLRFGGGYTF	TGTGCCAGCAGCTTAAGGTTTGGCGGTGGCTACACCTTC
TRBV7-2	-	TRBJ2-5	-	CASSSTAGARETQYF	TGTGCCAGCAGCTCAACGGCGGGGGCCAGAGAGACCCAGTACTTC
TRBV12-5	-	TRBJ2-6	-	CASGDSGASVLTF	TGTGCTAGTGGGGACTCTGGGGCCAGCGTCCTGACTTTC
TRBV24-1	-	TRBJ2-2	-	CATSGLVFGELFF	TGTGCCACCAGTGGACTAGTTTTCGGGGAGCTGTTTTTT
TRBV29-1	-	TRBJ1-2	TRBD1	CSLRGQGDGYTF	TGCAGCCTAAGGGGACAGGGGGACGGCTACACCTTC
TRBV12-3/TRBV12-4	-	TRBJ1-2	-	CASSFSQNLGYTF	TGTGCCAGCAGTTTTAGTCAGAATCTTGGCTACACCTTC
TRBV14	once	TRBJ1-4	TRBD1	CASSLGTGGGEKLFF	TGTGCCAGCAGCCTCGGGACAGGGGGCGGTGAAAAACTGTTTTTT
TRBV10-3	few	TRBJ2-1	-	CAISEFSGVSSYNEQFF	TGTGCCATCAGTGAGTTTAGTGGGGTAAGCTCCTACAATGAGCAGTTCTTC
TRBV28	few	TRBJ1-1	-	CASTTKIEAFF	TGTGCCAGCACTACAAAGATTGAAGCTTTCTTT
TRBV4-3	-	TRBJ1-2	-	CASSQVQPWGFPLRGYTF	TGCGCCAGCAGCCAAGTTCAACCCTGGGGGTTTCCCCTAAGGGGCTACACCTTC
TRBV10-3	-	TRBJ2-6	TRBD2	CASGLSAAGAGANVLTF	TGTGCCAGCGGTTTATCGGCGGCGGGGGCTGGGGCCAACGTCCTGACTTTC
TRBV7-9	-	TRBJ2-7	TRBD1	CASSLSGTGGSFNEQYF	TGTGCCAGCAGCTTATCTGGGACAGGGGGTTCGTTCAACGAGCAGTACTTC
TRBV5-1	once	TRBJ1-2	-	CASSVEGGSGYGCTF	TGCGCCAGCAGCGTAGAGGGGGGTTCTGGCTATGGCTGCACCTTC
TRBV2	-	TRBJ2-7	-	CASSKTGTYEQYF	TGTGCCAGCAGTAAAACAGGGACCTACGAGCAGTACTTC
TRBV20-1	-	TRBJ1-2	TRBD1	CSARLDRGFYGYTF	TGCAGTGCTAGACTGGACAGGGGGTTTTACGGCTACACCTTC
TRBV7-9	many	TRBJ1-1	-	CASSLEGSTLAEAFF	TGTGCCAGCAGCTTAGAGGGTTCGACCTTGGCTGAAGCTTTCTTT
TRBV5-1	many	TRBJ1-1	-	CASTYRPNTEAFF	TGCGCCAGCACGTACAGGCCGAACACTGAAGCTTTCTTT
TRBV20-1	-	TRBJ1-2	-	CSASDGAVSGDDGYTF	TGCAGTGCTAGTGACGGGGCGGTGTCTGGGGACGATGGCTACACCTTC
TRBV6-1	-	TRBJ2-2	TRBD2	CASSRLAGGYRNTGELFF	TGTGCCAGCAGTCGACTAGCGGGAGGTTATAGGAACACCGGGGAGCTGTTTTTT
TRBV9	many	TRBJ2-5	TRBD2	CASSVDGPSGGETQYF	TGTGCCAGCAGCGTAGACGGTCCATCGGGAGGAGAGACCCAGTACTTC
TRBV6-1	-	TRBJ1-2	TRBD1	CASGQARGAGYTF	TGTGCCAGCGGACAGGCGAGAGGGGCTGGCTACACCTTC
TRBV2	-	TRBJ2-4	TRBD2	CASSPTGGLNIQYF	TGTGCCAGCAGTCCGACGGGGGGGCTAAACATTCAGTACTTC
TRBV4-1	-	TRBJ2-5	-	CASSQGWRGETQYF	TGCGCCAGCAGCCAAGGATGGAGGGGAGAGACCCAGTACTTC
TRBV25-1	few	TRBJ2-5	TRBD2	CASRTSGRGETQYF	TGTGCCAGCAGGACTAGCGGGAGAGGAGAGACCCAGTACTTC
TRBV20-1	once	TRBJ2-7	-	CSAEDHEQYF	TGCAGTGCTGAGGACCACGAGCAGTACTTC
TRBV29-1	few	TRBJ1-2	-	CSVRGTPYGYTF	TGCAGCGTCCGAGGAACACCCTATGGCTACACCTTC
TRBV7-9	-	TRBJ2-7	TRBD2	CASSYTSGRANEQYF	TGTGCCAGCAGCTATACTAGCGGGAGGGCCAATGAGCAGTACTTC
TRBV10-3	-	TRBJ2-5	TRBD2	CAISLRRGGEAQYF	TGTGCCATCAGTCTACGCCGGGGGGGAGAGGCCCAGTACTTC
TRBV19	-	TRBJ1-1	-	CASRSLGQGSTEAFF	TGTGCCAGCCGGTCCCTAGGCCAAGGGAGCACTGAAGCTTTCTTT